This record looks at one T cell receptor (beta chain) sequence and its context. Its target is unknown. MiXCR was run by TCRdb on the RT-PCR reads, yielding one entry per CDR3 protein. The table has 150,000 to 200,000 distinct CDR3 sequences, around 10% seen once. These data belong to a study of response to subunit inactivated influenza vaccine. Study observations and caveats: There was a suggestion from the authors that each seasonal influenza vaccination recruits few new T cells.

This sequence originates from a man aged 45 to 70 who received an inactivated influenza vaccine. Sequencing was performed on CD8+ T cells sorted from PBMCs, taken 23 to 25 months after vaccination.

CDR3 in amino acids: CASSLYQNTEAFF. The CDR3 DNA sequence: TGTGCCAGCAGTTTGTATCAGAACACTGAAGCTTTCTTT. The chain combines TRBV27 with TRBJ1-1, with unresolved D. CDR3 size: 13 residues. Germline lookup yields CDR1 MNHEY and CDR2 SMNVEV (reference sequence). V was trimmed by 3 bases and J by 1 base, leaving 6 bases between them.